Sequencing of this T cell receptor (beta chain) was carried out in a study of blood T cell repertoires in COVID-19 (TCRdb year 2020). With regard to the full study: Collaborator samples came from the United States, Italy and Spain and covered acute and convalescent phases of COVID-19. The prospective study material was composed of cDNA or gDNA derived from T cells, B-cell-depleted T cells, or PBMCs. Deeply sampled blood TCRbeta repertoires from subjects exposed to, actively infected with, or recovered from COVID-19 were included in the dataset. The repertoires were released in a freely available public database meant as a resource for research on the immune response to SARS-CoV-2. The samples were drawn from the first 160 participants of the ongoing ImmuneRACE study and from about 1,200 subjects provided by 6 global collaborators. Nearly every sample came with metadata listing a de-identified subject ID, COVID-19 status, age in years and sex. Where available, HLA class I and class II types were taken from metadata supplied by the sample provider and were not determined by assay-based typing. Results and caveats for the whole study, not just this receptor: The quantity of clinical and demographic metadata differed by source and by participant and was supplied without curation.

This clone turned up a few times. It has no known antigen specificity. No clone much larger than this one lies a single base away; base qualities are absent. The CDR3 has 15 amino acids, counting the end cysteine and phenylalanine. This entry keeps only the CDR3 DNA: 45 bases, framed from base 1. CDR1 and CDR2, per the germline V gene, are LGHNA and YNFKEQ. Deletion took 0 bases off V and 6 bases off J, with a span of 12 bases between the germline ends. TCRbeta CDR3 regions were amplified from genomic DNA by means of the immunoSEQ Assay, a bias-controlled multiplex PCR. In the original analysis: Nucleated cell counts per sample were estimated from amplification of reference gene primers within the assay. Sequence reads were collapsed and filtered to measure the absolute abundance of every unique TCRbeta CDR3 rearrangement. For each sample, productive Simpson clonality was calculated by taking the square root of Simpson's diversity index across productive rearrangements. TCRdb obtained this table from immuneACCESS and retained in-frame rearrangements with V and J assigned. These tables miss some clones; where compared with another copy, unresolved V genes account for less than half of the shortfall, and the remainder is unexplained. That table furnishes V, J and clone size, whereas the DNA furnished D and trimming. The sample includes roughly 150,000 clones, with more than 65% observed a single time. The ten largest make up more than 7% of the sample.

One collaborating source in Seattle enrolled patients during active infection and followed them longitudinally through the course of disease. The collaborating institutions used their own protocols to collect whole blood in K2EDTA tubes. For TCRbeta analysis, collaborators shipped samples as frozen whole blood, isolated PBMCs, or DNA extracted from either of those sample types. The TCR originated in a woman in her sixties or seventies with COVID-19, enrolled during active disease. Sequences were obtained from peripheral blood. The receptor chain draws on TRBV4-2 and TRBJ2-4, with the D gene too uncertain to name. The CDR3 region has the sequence CASSQDQDTVNIQYF. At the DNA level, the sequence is TGTGCCAGCAGCCAAGATCAAGACACCGTAAACATTCAGTACTTC.